This T cell receptor beta chain is from a study of tumor and adjacent non-tumor tissue in lung cancer. Study at large: Each sample yielded some 4 million productive TCRbeta reads on average. Study observations and caveats: Significantly higher TCR diversity was found in tumor than normal lung.

Three rounds of nested PCR, following a modified ARM-PCR protocol, produced the TCRbeta library. TCRdb reanalysed the multiplex PCR reads using MiXCR and keeps one entry per CDR3 protein. The table has under 95,000 distinct CDR3 sequences, about 66% seen once. This sample's RNA came from whole unsorted tissue. The germline gives CDR1 MGHRA, CDR2 YSYEKL. J lost 0 bases, V lost 4 bases, and 6 bases had no gene match. This CDR3 spans 18 amino acids. By proportion, this clonotype is medium-sized. Its target is unknown. The chain is built from TRBV4-1 and TRBJ2-6, with TRBD2 matching 10 bases. The source is a man in his sixties with non-small cell lung cancer. Sequenced input: lung tumor tissue. The CDR3 loop reads CASSPLAGEHSGANVLTF. CDR3 bases: TGCGCCAGCAGCCCCCTAGCGGGGGAGCACTCTGGGGCCAACGTCCTGACTTTC.